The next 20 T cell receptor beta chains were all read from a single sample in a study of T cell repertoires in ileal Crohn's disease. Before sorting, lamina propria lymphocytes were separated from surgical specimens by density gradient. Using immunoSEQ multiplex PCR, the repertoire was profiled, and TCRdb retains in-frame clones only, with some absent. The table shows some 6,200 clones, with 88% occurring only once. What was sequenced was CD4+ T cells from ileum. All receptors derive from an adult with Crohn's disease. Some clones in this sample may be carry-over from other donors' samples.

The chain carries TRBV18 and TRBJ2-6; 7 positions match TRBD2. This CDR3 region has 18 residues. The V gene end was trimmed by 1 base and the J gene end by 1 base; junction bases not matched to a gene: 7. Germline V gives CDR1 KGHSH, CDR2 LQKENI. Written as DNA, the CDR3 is TGTGCCAGCTCACCACGTACCAGGGAGGGTTCTGGGGCCAACGTCCTGACTTTC. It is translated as CASSPRTREGSGANVLTF.

The CDR3, as DNA: TGTGCCAGCAGGCGACAGGGAGTTCGCAGCGAAGCTTTCTTT. Translated: CASRRQGVRSEAFF. The rearrangement links TRBV27 to TRBJ1-1, with TRBD1 matching over 7 bases. Trimming at V came to 6 bases and at J to 8 bases, leaving 12 bases not matched to a gene. The germline V gene encodes CDR1 MNHEY and CDR2 SMNVEV (reference sequence). This CDR3 has 14 residues.

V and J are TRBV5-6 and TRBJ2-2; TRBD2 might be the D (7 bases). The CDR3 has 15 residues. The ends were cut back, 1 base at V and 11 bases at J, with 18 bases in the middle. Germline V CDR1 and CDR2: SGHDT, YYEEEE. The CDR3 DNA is TGTGCCAGCAGCTTGATTAACAGAGGGGGGGGCGAGCTGTTTTTT. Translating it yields CASSLINRGGGELFF.

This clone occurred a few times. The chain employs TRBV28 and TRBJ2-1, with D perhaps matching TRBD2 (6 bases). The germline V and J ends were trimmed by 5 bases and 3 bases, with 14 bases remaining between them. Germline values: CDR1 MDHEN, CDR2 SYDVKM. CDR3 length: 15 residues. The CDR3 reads CASSPTGLGYNEQFF. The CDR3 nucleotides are TGTGCCAGCAGTCCAACGGGACTGGGCTACAATGAGCAGTTCTTC.

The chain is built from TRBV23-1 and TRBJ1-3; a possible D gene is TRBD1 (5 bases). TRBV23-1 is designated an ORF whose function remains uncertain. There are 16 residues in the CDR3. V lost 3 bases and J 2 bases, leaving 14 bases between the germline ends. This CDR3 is CASSHPGRVTGNTIYF. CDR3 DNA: TGCGCCAGCAGTCACCCAGGGAGGGTAACTGGAAACACCATATATTTT.

The DNA of the CDR3 is TGTGCCAGCAGTTCCCTATTCTACGAGCAGTACTTC. It encodes CASSSLFYEQYF. This sequence joins TRBV28 and TRBJ2-7, with D uncertain. The CDR3 is 12 residues long. Germline V gene lookup returns CDR1 MDHEN and CDR2 SYDVKM. V lost 4 bases, J lost 3 bases, and 7 bases lay in between.

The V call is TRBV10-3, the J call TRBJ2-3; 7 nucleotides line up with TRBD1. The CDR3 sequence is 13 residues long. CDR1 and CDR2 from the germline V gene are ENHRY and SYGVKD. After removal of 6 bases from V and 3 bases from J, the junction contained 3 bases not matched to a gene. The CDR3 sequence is CAIRDRNTDTQYF. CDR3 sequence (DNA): TGTGCCATCAGGGACAGGAATACAGATACGCAGTATTTT.

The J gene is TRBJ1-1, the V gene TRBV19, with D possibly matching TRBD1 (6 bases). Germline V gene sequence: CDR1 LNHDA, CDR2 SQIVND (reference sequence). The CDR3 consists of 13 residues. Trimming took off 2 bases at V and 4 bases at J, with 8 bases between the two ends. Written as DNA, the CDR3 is TGTGCCAGTAGTATACAGGGGCGCACTGAAGCTTTCTTT. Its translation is CASSIQGRTEAFF. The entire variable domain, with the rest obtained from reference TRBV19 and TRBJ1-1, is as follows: DGGITQSPKYLFRKEGQNVTLSCEQNLNHDAMYWYRQDPGQGLRLIYYSQIVNDFQKGDIAEGYSVSREKKESFPLTVTSAQKNPTAFYLCASSIQGRTEAFFGQGTRLTVV.

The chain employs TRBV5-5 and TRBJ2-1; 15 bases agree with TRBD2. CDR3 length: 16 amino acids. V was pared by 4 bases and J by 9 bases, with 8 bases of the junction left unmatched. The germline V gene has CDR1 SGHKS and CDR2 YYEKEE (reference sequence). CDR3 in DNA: TGTGCCAGCAGCCAGAGGACTAGCGGGAGGGTGGGTGAGCAGTTCTTC. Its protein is CASSQRTSGRVGEQFF.

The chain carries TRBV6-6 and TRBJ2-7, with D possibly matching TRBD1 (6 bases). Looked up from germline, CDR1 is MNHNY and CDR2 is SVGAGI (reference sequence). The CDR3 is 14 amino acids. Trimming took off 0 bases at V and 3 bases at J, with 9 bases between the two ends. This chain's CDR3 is CASSYSGTNYEQYF. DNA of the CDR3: TGTGCCAGCAGTTACTCGGGGACAAACTACGAGCAGTACTTC.

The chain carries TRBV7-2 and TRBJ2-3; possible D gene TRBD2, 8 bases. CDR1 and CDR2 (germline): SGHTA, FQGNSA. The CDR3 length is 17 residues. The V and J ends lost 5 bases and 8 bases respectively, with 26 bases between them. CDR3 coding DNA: TGTGCCAGCAGCCCCCCCGGGACTAGGGGGCCCACGGGTACGCAGTATTTT. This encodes CASSPPGTRGPTGTQYF.

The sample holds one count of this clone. In DNA form, the CDR3 reads TGTGCCTGGACCGGGACTTCTTACTCCTACAATGAGCAGTTCTTC. Translating gives CAWTGTSYSYNEQFF. The rearrangement links TRBV30 to TRBJ2-1, with D tentatively TRBD2 (6 bases). The V and J ends lost 4 bases and 0 bases respectively, with 13 bases between them. Germline CDR1 reads GTSNPN; CDR2 reads SVGIG (reference sequence). The CDR3 is 15 amino acids.

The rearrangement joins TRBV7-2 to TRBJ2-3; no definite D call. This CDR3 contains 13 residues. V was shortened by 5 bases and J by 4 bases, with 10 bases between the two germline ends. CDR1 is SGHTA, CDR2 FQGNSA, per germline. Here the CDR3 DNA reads TGTGCCAGCAGCCAAGAGTTGGCAGATACGCAGTATTTT. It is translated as CASSQELADTQYF.

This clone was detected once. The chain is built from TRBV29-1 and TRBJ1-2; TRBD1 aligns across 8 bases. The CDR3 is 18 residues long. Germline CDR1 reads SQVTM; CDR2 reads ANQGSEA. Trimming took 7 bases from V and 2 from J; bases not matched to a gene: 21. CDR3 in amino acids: CSAGHGQGVVSRNYGYTF. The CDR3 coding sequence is TGCAGCGCCGGCCACGGACAGGGTGTAGTGAGCCGAAACTATGGCTACACCTTC.

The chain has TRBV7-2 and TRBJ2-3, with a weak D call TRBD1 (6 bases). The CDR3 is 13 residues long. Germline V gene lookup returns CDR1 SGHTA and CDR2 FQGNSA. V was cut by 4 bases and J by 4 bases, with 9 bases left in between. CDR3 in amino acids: CASSSYRADTQYF. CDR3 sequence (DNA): TGTGCCAGCAGCTCCTACAGGGCAGATACGCAGTATTTT.

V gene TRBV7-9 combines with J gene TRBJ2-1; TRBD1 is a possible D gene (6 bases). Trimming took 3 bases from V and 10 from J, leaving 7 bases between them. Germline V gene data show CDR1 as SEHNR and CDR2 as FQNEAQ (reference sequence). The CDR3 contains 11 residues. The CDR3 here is CASSFDREQFF. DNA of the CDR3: TGTGCCAGCAGCTTCGACAGGGAGCAGTTCTTC.

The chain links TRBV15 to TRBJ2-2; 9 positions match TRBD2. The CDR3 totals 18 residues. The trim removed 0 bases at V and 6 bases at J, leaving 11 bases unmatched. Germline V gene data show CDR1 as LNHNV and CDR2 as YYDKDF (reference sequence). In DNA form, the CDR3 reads TGTGCCACCAGCAGAGATTTACTTAGCGGGAGCGTCGCCGGGGAGCTGTTTTTT. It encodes CATSRDLLSGSVAGELFF.

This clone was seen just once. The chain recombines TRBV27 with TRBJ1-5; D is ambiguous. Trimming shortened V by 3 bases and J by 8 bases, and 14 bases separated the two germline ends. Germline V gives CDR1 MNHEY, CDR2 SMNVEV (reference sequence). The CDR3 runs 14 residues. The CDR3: CASSFTAGGKPQHF. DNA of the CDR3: TGTGCCAGCAGTTTTACGGCAGGTGGAAAGCCCCAGCATTTT.

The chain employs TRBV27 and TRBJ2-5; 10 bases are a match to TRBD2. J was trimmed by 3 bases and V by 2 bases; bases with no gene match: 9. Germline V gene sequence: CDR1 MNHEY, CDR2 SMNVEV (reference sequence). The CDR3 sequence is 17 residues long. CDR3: CASSLKGGAGGKETQYF. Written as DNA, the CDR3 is TGTGCCAGCAGTTTAAAAGGGGGAGCGGGAGGGAAAGAGACCCAGTACTTC.

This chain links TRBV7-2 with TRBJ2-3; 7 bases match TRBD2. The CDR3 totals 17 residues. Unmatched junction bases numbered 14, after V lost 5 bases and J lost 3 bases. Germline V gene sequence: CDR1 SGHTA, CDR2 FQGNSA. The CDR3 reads CASSPKGGVVGTDTQYF. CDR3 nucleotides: TGTGCCAGCAGCCCGAAGGGAGGGGTTGTTGGTACAGATACGCAGTATTTT.